This T cell receptor (beta chain) came from a study of early T cells in non-severe SARS-CoV-2 infection. CDR3 length: 17 residues. Germline CDR1 MGHRA, CDR2 YSYEKL. V shed 1 base and J 6 bases; nucleotides not matched to a gene: 9. TCRdb itself ran the 5' RACE reads through MiXCR, one entry per CDR3 protein. Of about 110,000 distinct CDR3 sequences detected, about 12% appear once; the ten largest clones hold roughly 2.9%. This clonotype has more than one count but fewer than ten. This chain links TRBV4-1 with TRBJ2-3; 11 bases line up with TRBD2. Source material: whole blood. The origin of this receptor is an adult who was a healthcare worker with PCR-confirmed SARS-CoV-2 infection or an uninfected control (not recorded which). The CDR3 nucleotides are TGCGCCAGCAGCCAAGTCCTCCTAGCGGGGGGTGGGGATACGCAGTATTTT. Protein product: CASSQVLLAGGGDTQYF.